Listed below are T cell receptor beta chains from one sample, sequenced in a study of blood T cell repertoires in COVID-19. The repertoire was sequenced with immunoSEQ multiplex PCR; TCRdb's copy has only in-frame clones and lacks some. The table includes under 200,000 clones, 85% detected once. Sequenced sample: peripheral blood. The receptors stem from a woman older than 75 with COVID-19, enrolled during active disease. CDR3s include the opening cysteine and the closing phenylalanine or tryptophan. The D gene is left open where the match is weak. The size field is filled for only some rows; it gives once, few, many or a size class.

d_gene: -
abundance: -
j_gene: TRBJ1-5
v_gene: TRBV15
CDR3aa: CATSREGRYNQPQHF
CDR3nt: TGTGCCACCAGCAGAGAGGGGAGGTACAATCAGCCCCAGCATTTT

d_gene: -
abundance: once
j_gene: TRBJ1-6
v_gene: TRBV4-1
CDR3aa: CASSPPGGRNNSPLHF
CDR3nt: TGCGCCAGCAGCCCCCCGGGGGGGAGGAATAATTCACCCCTCCACTTT

d_gene: TRBD2
abundance: -
j_gene: TRBJ2-3
v_gene: TRBV6-2/TRBV6-3
CDR3aa: CASSLGTSGVGTQYF
CDR3nt: TGTGCCAGCAGCCTGGGGACTAGCGGGGTAGGTACGCAGTATTTT

d_gene: -
abundance: -
j_gene: TRBJ1-1
v_gene: TRBV5-1
CDR3aa: CASSPGGMNTEAFF
CDR3nt: TGCGCCAGCAGCCCCGGGGGTATGAACACTGAAGCTTTCTTT

d_gene: TRBD2
abundance: -
j_gene: TRBJ2-2
v_gene: TRBV5-1
CDR3aa: CASRTSGVNTGELFF
CDR3nt: TGCGCCAGCAGAACTAGCGGAGTAAACACCGGGGAGCTGTTTTTT

d_gene: -
abundance: few
j_gene: TRBJ1-6
v_gene: TRBV3-1/TRBV3-2
CDR3aa: CASSHLGADNSPLHF
CDR3nt: TGTGCCAGCAGTCACCTGGGGGCGGATAATTCACCCCTCCACTTT

d_gene: -
abundance: -
j_gene: TRBJ2-7
v_gene: TRBV28
CDR3aa: CASSLGGGVSYEQYF
CDR3nt: TGTGCCAGCAGTTTAGGCGGCGGAGTTTCCTACGAGCAGTACTTC

d_gene: TRBD1
abundance: -
j_gene: TRBJ1-6
v_gene: TRBV19
CDR3aa: CASRDRVPYNSPLHF
CDR3nt: TGTGCCAGTAGGGACAGGGTCCCCTATAATTCACCCCTCCACTTT

d_gene: -
abundance: -
j_gene: TRBJ2-7
v_gene: TRBV3-1/TRBV3-2
CDR3aa: CASSQTQGYEQYF
CDR3nt: TGTGCCAGCAGCCAAACGCAGGGTTACGAGCAGTACTTC

d_gene: TRBD1
abundance: -
j_gene: TRBJ2-4
v_gene: TRBV6-6
CDR3aa: CASSPRSGTGGPRAKNIQYF
CDR3nt: TGTGCCAGCAGTCCCCGGTCCGGGACAGGGGGCCCTAGGGCCAAAAACATTCAGTACTTC

d_gene: TRBD2
abundance: -
j_gene: TRBJ2-1
v_gene: TRBV4-1
CDR3aa: CASSRKRTSGGSSYNEQFF
CDR3nt: TGCGCCAGCAGCCGTAAACGGACTAGCGGGGGAAGCTCCTACAATGAGCAGTTCTTC

d_gene: -
abundance: -
j_gene: TRBJ1-2
v_gene: TRBV7-2
CDR3aa: CASSVGAGGRNGYTF
CDR3nt: TGTGCCAGCAGCGTAGGAGCGGGGGGGCGGAATGGCTACACCTTC

d_gene: -
abundance: -
j_gene: TRBJ1-5
v_gene: TRBV28
CDR3aa: CAYAPGHRNQPQHF
CDR3nt: TGTGCCTATGCACCGGGTCATCGGAATCAGCCCCAGCATTTT

d_gene: -
abundance: -
j_gene: TRBJ1-1
v_gene: TRBV27
CDR3aa: CASSWAGVNTEAFF
CDR3nt: TGTGCCAGCAGTTGGGCAGGGGTCAACACTGAAGCTTTCTTT

d_gene: -
abundance: -
j_gene: TRBJ2-2
v_gene: TRBV5-1
CDR3aa: CASSLQGGELFF
CDR3nt: TGCGCCAGCAGCTTACAGGGCGGGGAGCTGTTTTTT

d_gene: -
abundance: -
j_gene: TRBJ1-4
v_gene: TRBV10-3
CDR3aa: CAISESNSQNEKLFF
CDR3nt: TGTGCCATCAGTGAGTCGAACAGCCAGAATGAAAAACTGTTTTTT

d_gene: -
abundance: -
j_gene: TRBJ1-4
v_gene: TRBV4-1
CDR3aa: CASSQVPGRKNEKLFF
CDR3nt: TGCGCCAGCAGCCAAGTGCCCGGGAGGAAAAATGAAAAACTGTTTTTT